This T cell receptor (beta chain) originates from a study of cytomegalovirus exposure and HLA in healthy donors. Across the whole study: Clustering assigned 70% to 85% of the roughly 380 genotyped donors to the Caucasian-associated ancestry cluster.

Both 60 Vbeta primers and 13 Jbeta primers went into the PCR. Clones were read by immunoSEQ multiplex PCR, and TCRdb kept only the in-frame ones, dropping some. The sample contains roughly 73,000 clones, approximately 84% of which appear only once. J was trimmed by 3 bases and V by 8 bases; bases with no gene match: 10. The CDR3 totals 15 residues. From germline, CDR1 is MNHEY and CDR2 SVGAGI. The chain recombines TRBV6-5 with TRBJ2-1, with 7 bases matching TRBD1. Sequencing used PBMCs. The clonotype comes from a woman aged 50 to 60 in good health and CMV-seronegative. The CDR3 sequence: CASRLTGDHYNEQFF. The CDR3 DNA is TGTGCCAGCCGACTAACAGGGGACCACTACAATGAGCAGTTCTTC.